This T cell receptor (beta chain) is from a study of T cell responses to AZD1222 COVID-19 vaccine. As concerns this clone: What it binds is unknown.

The CDR3 loop spans 13 amino acids. The germline CDR1 and CDR2 sequences are LNHDA and SQIVND (reference sequence). V dropped 6 bases and J dropped 6 bases, with 15 bases sitting between them. The table came from immunoSEQ multiplex PCR; TCRdb's copy has only in-frame clones and leaves some out. The data contain roughly 130,000 clones, approximately 85% of them seen just once; the ten biggest clones take up under 9.5%. Overall study findings and caveats: Unmutated variant regions are reportedly targeted by nearly half of spike-specific TCRs. An increase in Spike-specific TCR breadth and depth was observed after two AZD1222 doses. In a largely white British group with more females than males, clonal diversity was possibly underestimated.

The chain links TRBV19 to TRBJ2-7; weak D call: TRBD2 (6 bases). Sequenced material: peripheral blood, taken on day 0 of AZD1222 vaccination. The origin of this receptor is an adult in good health. This CDR3 is CASSVGLPLEQYF. CDR3 nucleotide sequence: TGTGCCAGTAGCGTAGGACTACCTCTCGAGCAGTACTTC.